This passage covers 18 T cell receptor beta chains from one sample sequenced in a study of T cell responses to AZD1222 COVID-19 vaccine. This table comes from immunoSEQ multiplex PCR, and its TCRdb copy is limited to in-frame clones, with some not included. The sample has some 100,000 clones, about 89% seen once. This sample comprised peripheral blood, obtained 28 days after the second AZD1222 dose. Source of these receptors: an adult who received the AZD1222 COVID-19 vaccine.

The chain carries TRBV12-5 and TRBJ2-1, with D possibly TRBD2 on 6 matching bases. Trimming shortened V by 6 bases and J by 3 bases, and 12 bases separated the two germline ends. CDR1 is LGHNT and CDR2 is FRNRAP in the germline V gene. The CDR3 has 14 amino acids. Here the CDR3 DNA reads TGTGCTAGTGGCCGGGACTGGCACTACAATGAGCAGTTCTTC. Translation gives CASGRDWHYNEQFF. Filled out from reference TRBV12-5 and TRBJ2-1, the complete variable domain reads DARVTQTPRHKVTEMGQEVTMRCQPILGHNTVFWYRQTMMQGLELLAYFRNRAPLDDSGMPKDRFSAEMPDATLATLKIQPSEPRDSAVYFCASGRDWHYNEQFFGPGTRLTVL.

The rearrangement links TRBV5-1 to TRBJ2-7; 7 positions agree with TRBD1. Germline-derived CDR1 and CDR2 are SGHRS and YFSETQ. The CDR3 consists of 15 residues. V dropped 3 bases and J dropped 3; count of bases not matched to a gene: 9. The DNA for the CDR3 is TGCGCCAGCAGCTGGGCTGGGACAGAGATCTACGAGCAGTACTTC. Translating gives CASSWAGTEIYEQYF.

The CDR3 DNA reads as TGTGCCAGCAGCTTATCGGGAGTTTACAATGAGCAGTTCTTC. This translates into CASSLSGVYNEQFF. V is TRBV7-3 and J is TRBJ2-1; a weak D match, TRBD2 (6 bases). Germline CDR1 and CDR2: SGHTA and FQGTGA. This CDR3 region has 14 residues. The germline V and J ends were trimmed by 2 bases and 4 bases, with 9 bases remaining between them.

The CDR3 DNA reads as TGTGCCAGCAGCTTGGTGGGAACTCCTGGGGCCAATTCACCCCTCCACTTT. This translates into CASSLVGTPGANSPLHF. The chain couples TRBV5-6 to TRBJ1-6, with D possibly matching TRBD1 (5 bases). Germline CDR1 SGHDT, CDR2 YYEEEE. This CDR3 contains 17 residues. V lost 0 bases to trimming and J lost 7 bases, with 17 bases between them.

The chain links TRBV5-6 to TRBJ1-1; D is possibly TRBD1 (5 bases). Germline CDR1 is SGHDT and CDR2 is YYEEEE. V shed 4 bases and J shed 6 bases, with 10 bases lying between them. The CDR3 runs 12 residues. Written as DNA, the CDR3 is TGTGCCAGCAGCCTGACCAGGGCTGAAGCTTTCTTT. The encoded protein is CASSLTRAEAFF.

This clone showed up just once. Other DNA sequences within the sample encode an identical CDR3. The chain links TRBV6-5 to TRBJ1-2, with 7 bases lining up with TRBD1. CDR1 is MNHEY and CDR2 is SVGAGI in the germline V gene. The CDR3 sequence is 13 residues long. V trimming: 5 bases; J trimming: 2 bases; junction bases outside the gene matches: 2. CDR3: CASSPGQNYGYTF. The CDR3 region has the DNA TGTGCCAGCAGTCCGGGACAGAACTATGGCTACACCTTC.

J is TRBJ2-3 and V is TRBV23-1; the match to TRBD1 covers 7 bases. TRBV23-1 has ORF status, its function being uncertain. Trimming removed 2 bases from V and 3 bases from J; junction bases left unmatched: 5. The length of the CDR3 is 15 residues. The CDR3 sequence is CASSQRGQITDTQYF. The DNA of the CDR3 is TGCGCCAGCAGTCAAAGGGGACAGATAACAGATACGCAGTATTTT.

V gene TRBV30 combines with J gene TRBJ1-1; no definite D call. The CDR3 covers 14 residues. The germline V and J ends were trimmed by 2 bases and 9 bases, with 19 bases remaining between them. Germline-derived CDR1 and CDR2 are GTSNPN and SVGIG (reference sequence). The CDR3 DNA reads as TGTGCCTGGAGTCCCAACTCCCCCCGGCCCAAAGCTTTCTTT. Translated: CAWSPNSPRPKAFF.

The chain employs TRBV5-1 and TRBJ2-3, with TRBD2 as a possible D gene (5 bases). Germline V gives CDR1 SGHRS, CDR2 YFSETQ. This CDR3 spans 16 amino acids. V lost 0 bases to trimming and J lost 6 bases, with 17 bases between them. Written as DNA, the CDR3 is TGCGCCAGCAGCTTGGGGCTAGCTAGTGGGCCCGATACGCAGTATTTT. Its protein product is CASSLGLASGPDTQYF.

V usage is TRBV27 and J usage is TRBJ2-2, with 9 bases that match TRBD1. Trimming at V came to 5 bases and at J to 5 bases, leaving 3 bases not matched to a gene. CDR3 length: 14 amino acids. Germline values: CDR1 MNHEY, CDR2 SMNVEV (reference sequence). CDR3 region: CASSPGTGTGELFF. The CDR3 nucleotides are TGTGCCAGCAGTCCAGGGACAGGGACCGGGGAGCTGTTTTTT.

The rearrangement uses TRBV6-5 and TRBJ2-7, with TRBD1 identical over 9 bases. The CDR3 contains 14 residues. Germline CDR1 reads MNHEY; CDR2 reads SVGAGI. Losses at the gene ends were 7 bases for V and 6 bases for J; bases not matched to a gene: 10. The CDR3, as DNA: TGTGCCAGCAACCACCGGGACAGGGACTCCGAGCAGTACTTC. It specifies CASNHRDRDSEQYF.

The V gene is TRBV6-2 or TRBV6-3, the J gene TRBJ1-2; 7 bases line up with TRBD1. The trim removed 3 bases at V and 6 bases at J, leaving 7 bases unmatched. Germline assignment: CDR1 MNHEY and CDR2 SVGEGT. The CDR3 extends over 14 amino acids. The CDR3 here is CASSYSTGYNGYTF. For the CDR3, the DNA is TGTGCCAGCAGTTATTCGACAGGGTATAATGGCTACACCTTC.

J is TRBJ2-3 and V is TRBV2, with D perhaps matching TRBD1 (6 bases). The CDR3 extends over 16 amino acids. With 6 bases removed from V and 1 base from J, the gap between germline ends came to 17 bases. Germline V gene data show CDR1 as SNHLY and CDR2 as FYNNEI. The CDR3 here is CASSTYQGLGTDTQYF. The DNA for the CDR3 is TGTGCCAGCAGCACATATCAGGGGCTTGGCACAGATACGCAGTATTTT.

The rearrangement uses TRBV2 and TRBJ2-7, with 7 bases identical to TRBD2. The CDR3 is 16 amino acids. J was trimmed by 2 bases and V by 3 bases; bases with no gene match: 10. Germline V gene data show CDR1 as SNHLY and CDR2 as FYNNEI. The CDR3 reads CASSDPLAELAYEQYF. CDR3 DNA sequence: TGTGCCAGCAGTGACCCCCTAGCGGAACTTGCCTACGAGCAGTACTTC. The full variable domain, completed using reference TRBV2 and TRBJ2-7, is EPEVTQTPSHQVTQMGQEVILRCVPISNHLYFYWYRQILGQKVEFLVSFYNNEISEKSEIFDDQFSVERPDGSNFTLKIRSTKLEDSAMYFCASSDPLAELAYEQYFGPGTRLTVT.

The chain recombines TRBV3-1 (or the pseudogene TRBV3-2) with TRBJ2-5; the match to TRBD1 covers 7 bases. CDR1 and CDR2 (germline): LGHDT, YNNKEL (reference sequence). The junction had 3 bases not matched to a gene; V was cut back by 0 bases and J by 2 bases. The length of the CDR3 is 15 residues. The CDR3 DNA reads as TGTGCCAGCAGCCAAGATTGGGACAGACAAGAGACCCAGTACTTC. It specifies CASSQDWDRQETQYF.

The rearrangement uses TRBV7-2 and TRBJ1-2; TRBD1 matches at 9 bases. This CDR3 is built from 13 residues. The V gene end was trimmed by 4 bases and the J gene end by 8 bases; junction bases not matched to a gene: 5. CDR1 is SGHTA, CDR2 FQGNSA, per germline. The CDR3 nucleotides read TGTGCCAGCAGCTGGGACAGGGCGTTGGGCTACACCTTC. As protein: CASSWDRALGYTF.

The chain combines TRBV6-6 with TRBJ1-1, with TRBD1 matching over 8 bases. The CDR3 length is 14 residues. J gave up 2 bases and V 6 bases, and 5 bases lay outside the gene matches. Germline-derived CDR1 and CDR2 are MNHNY and SVGAGI (reference sequence). The CDR3 DNA sequence: TGTGCCAGCAGCCGGGACAGGAGTAACACTGAAGCTTTCTTT. Amino acid sequence: CASSRDRSNTEAFF.

The chain recombines TRBV27 with TRBJ2-2; either TRBD1 or TRBD2 may fit D (5 bases each). Trimming removed 7 bases at V and 0 bases at J, with 15 bases between. The CDR3 has 16 residues. The germline gives CDR1 MNHEY, CDR2 SMNVEV (reference sequence). The CDR3 is CASTLWGTANTGELFF. As DNA, the CDR3 is TGTGCCAGCACCCTATGGGGGACGGCGAACACCGGGGAGCTGTTTTTT.